Shown below are 23 T cell receptor beta chains from a single sample sequenced in a study of blood T cell repertoires in COVID-19. Measured with immunoSEQ multiplex PCR; TCRdb has only the in-frame clones, and not every one. In the table there are some 190,000 clones, 80% to 90% of which are singletons. Sequenced: peripheral blood. The receptors were sampled from a woman of 80 years or more with acute or convalescent COVID-19.

The chain is built from TRBV19 and TRBJ2-5, with D perhaps TRBD1 (6 bases). Trimming took off 5 bases at V and 1 base at J, with 17 bases between the two ends. The CDR3 loop spans 16 amino acids. Germline CDR1 and CDR2: LNHDA and SQIVND (reference sequence). CDR3 region: CASSSANRATQETQYF. The CDR3 coding sequence is TGTGCCAGTAGTTCCGCTAACAGGGCAACCCAAGAGACCCAGTACTTC.

The J gene is TRBJ2-2, the V gene TRBV27; perhaps TRBD1 as D (6 bases). Germline CDR1 and CDR2: MNHEY and SMNVEV (reference sequence). The V end lost 6 bases, the J end lost 3 bases, and 17 bases lay between the germline ends. This CDR3 contains 16 residues. The CDR3 sequence: CASRDIGQTYTGELFF. CDR3 nucleotide sequence: TGTGCCAGCAGGGATATAGGACAGACCTACACCGGGGAGCTGTTTTTT.

This chain joins TRBV9 and TRBJ2-2; a weak D match, TRBD1 (5 bases). V lost 4 bases, J lost 6 bases, and 16 bases lay in between. In germline, CDR1 is SGDLS, CDR2 YYNGEE. This CDR3 spans 15 amino acids. The CDR3 spells CASSLDSYTPGELFF. The CDR3, as DNA: TGTGCCAGCAGCCTCGACAGTTATACGCCCGGGGAGCTGTTTTTT.

V is TRBV10-3 and J is TRBJ1-2, with 10 bases matching TRBD1. The CDR3 totals 15 residues. Germline CDR1 and CDR2: ENHRY and SYGVKD. V lost 4 bases, J lost 2 bases, and 4 bases stayed unmatched. The CDR3 DNA sequence: TGTGCCATCAGTGTAGGGACAGGGGTCAACTATGGCTACACCTTC. This encodes CAISVGTGVNYGYTF.

The genes are TRBV5-1 and TRBJ2-3, with D maybe TRBD2 (5 bases). The CDR3 contains 16 residues. Between the trimmed V and J ends, which lost 3 bases and 1 base, there was a span of 15 bases. Germline lookup yields CDR1 SGHRS and CDR2 YFSETQ. In DNA form, the CDR3 reads TGCGCCAGCAGCTGGGCGCTCACGGAGGGCACAGATACGCAGTATTTT. Residues: CASSWALTEGTDTQYF.

The gene calls are TRBV11-1 and TRBJ2-7, with D possibly TRBD1 on 6 matching bases. In germline, CDR1 is SGHAT, CDR2 FQDESV (reference sequence). Trimming pared 5 bases from V and 2 bases from J, leaving 19 bases between. This CDR3 contains 16 residues. The DNA for the CDR3 is TGTGCCAGCAGCCGCCGATTAACAGGGATGGCCTACGAGCAGTACTTC. It yields the protein CASSRRLTGMAYEQYF. The entire variable domain, with the rest obtained from reference TRBV11-1 and TRBJ2-7, is as follows: EAEVAQSPRYKITEKSQAVAFWCDPISGHATLYWYRQILGQGPELLVQFQDESVVDDSQLPKDRFSAERLKGVDSTLKIQPAELGDSAMYLCASSRRLTGMAYEQYFGPGTRLTVT.

V is TRBV2 and J is TRBJ1-2; D is undetermined. Germline loops: CDR1 SNHLY, CDR2 FYNNEI. The length of the CDR3 is 12 residues. Trimming removed 0 bases at V and 6 bases at J, with 5 bases between. The CDR3 is CASSEALHGYTF. As DNA, the CDR3 is TGTGCCAGCAGTGAAGCCCTACATGGCTACACCTTC.

This clone showed up many times. The chain is built from TRBV19 and TRBJ2-5; tentatively, D is TRBD1 (5 bases). This CDR3 is 15 amino acids long. V was trimmed by 2 bases and J by 4 bases, leaving 14 bases between them. Germline CDR1 and CDR2: LNHDA and SQIVND (reference sequence). CDR3 sequence reads: CASSISSGLRETQYF. As DNA, the CDR3 is TGTGCCAGTAGTATAAGTTCAGGGTTGAGAGAGACCCAGTACTTC. The entire variable domain, with the rest obtained from reference TRBV19 and TRBJ2-5, is as follows: DGGITQSPKYLFRKEGQNVTLSCEQNLNHDAMYWYRQDPGQGLRLIYYSQIVNDFQKGDIAEGYSVSREKKESFPLTVTSAQKNPTAFYLCASSISSGLRETQYFGPGTRLLVL.

This rearrangement joins TRBV7-2 to TRBJ1-5; 10 bases map to TRBD1. CDR3 length: 15 residues. With V trimmed by 5 bases and J by 6 bases, 7 bases remained unmatched. From germline, CDR1 is SGHTA and CDR2 FQGNSA. CDR3: CASSGLGTGVQPQHF. CDR3 in DNA: TGTGCCAGCAGCGGACTCGGGACAGGGGTTCAGCCCCAGCATTTT.

The chain has TRBV5-8 and TRBJ1-1; 7 nucleotides match TRBD1. V lost 2 bases and J lost 1; bases outside the gene matches: 5. This CDR3 spans 15 amino acids. Per the germline V gene, CDR1 is SGHTS and CDR2 is YDEGEE. The CDR3 DNA sequence: TGTGCCAGCAGCTTCCGACAGGGCCGGAACACTGAAGCTTTCTTT. The encoded protein is CASSFRQGRNTEAFF. Variable domain in full (rest from reference TRBV5-8 and TRBJ1-1): EAGVTQSPTHLIKTRGQQATLRCSPISGHTSVYWYQQALGLGLQFLLWYDEGEERNRGNFPPRFSGRQFPNYSSELNVNALELEDSALYLCASSFRQGRNTEAFFGQGTRLTVV.

The J gene is TRBJ2-2, the V gene TRBV24-1; D is possibly TRBD1 (5 bases). Germline CDR1 and CDR2: KGHDR and SFDVKD. The ends were cut back, 6 bases at V and 4 bases at J, with 11 bases in the middle. The CDR3 totals 14 residues. Written as DNA, the CDR3 is TGTGCCACCAGTAGGCAGGGCGGCACCGGGGAGCTGTTTTTT. Translation: CATSRQGGTGELFF.

This clone was recorded once. The V call is TRBV18, the J call TRBJ2-1, with 13 nucleotides matching TRBD2. V lost 1 base and J lost 7; bases outside the gene matches: 7. The CDR3 loop spans 17 amino acids. The germline V gene has CDR1 KGHSH and CDR2 LQKENI. CDR3 bases: TGTGCCAGCTCACCACGGACTAGCGGGAGTATAATGAATGAGCAGTTCTTC. Its protein product is CASSPRTSGSIMNEQFF.

J is TRBJ1-6 and V is TRBV2, with 7 bases identical to TRBD1. The V gene's germline CDR1 is SNHLY and CDR2 FYNNEI. The CDR3 consists of 15 residues. Germline trimming cut 4 bases from V and 4 bases from J; bases unmatched to any gene: 4. The CDR3 spells CASSVQGTYNSPLHF. The DNA for the CDR3 is TGTGCCAGCAGTGTACAGGGGACGTATAATTCACCCCTCCACTTT. The complete variable domain, with remaining parts taken from reference TRBV2 and TRBJ1-6, reads EPEVTQTPSHQVTQMGQEVILRCVPISNHLYFYWYRQILGQKVEFLVSFYNNEISEKSEIFDDQFSVERPDGSNFTLKIRSTKLEDSAMYFCASSVQGTYNSPLHFGNGTRLTVT.

The rearrangement links TRBV7-2 to TRBJ1-2; 9 nucleotides line up with TRBD1. Germline lookup yields CDR1 SGHTA and CDR2 FQGNSA. V shed 5 bases and J 8 bases; nucleotides not matched to a gene: 12. The CDR3 sequence is 15 residues long. This chain's CDR3 is CASSPSRDRDGGYTF. Here the CDR3 DNA reads TGTGCCAGCAGCCCAAGCCGGGACAGGGATGGCGGCTACACCTTC.

This clone appeared once. The V call is TRBV7-3, the J call TRBJ2-3, with D uncertain. The germline CDR1 and CDR2 sequences are SGHTA and FQGTGA. V gave up 4 bases and J gave up 2 bases, with 10 bases separating them. This CDR3 has 14 residues. The CDR3 coding sequence is TGTGCCAGCAGCTATGGCGGAAACACAGATACGCAGTATTTT. Translating it yields CASSYGGNTDTQYF.

The J gene is TRBJ2-3, the V gene TRBV28, with 9 positions matching TRBD1. J was trimmed by 10 bases and V by 4 bases; bases with no gene match: 12. The CDR3 runs to 15 residues. The germline CDR1 and CDR2 sequences are MDHEN and SYDVKM. CDR3: CASSSTGTGRMAQYF. In DNA form, the CDR3 reads TGTGCCAGCAGTTCTACCGGGACAGGGCGTATGGCGCAGTATTTT.

The rearrangement links TRBV5-1 to TRBJ1-1, with TRBD1 as a possible D gene (6 bases). The V and J ends lost 4 bases and 6 bases respectively, with 10 bases between them. The CDR3 consists of 12 residues. Germline lookup yields CDR1 SGHRS and CDR2 YFSETQ. This CDR3 reads CASSLTGPEAFF. CDR3 sequence (DNA): TGCGCCAGCAGCCTTACAGGGCCTGAAGCTTTCTTT.

J is TRBJ1-1 and V is TRBV12-1; the table assigns TRBD1, which was not confirmed against the DNA. TRBV12-1 is recorded as a pseudogene. The CDR3 is 15 amino acids. The CDR3 loop reads CASSFADRGNTEAFF. The CDR3, as DNA: TGTGCCAGCAGCTTTGCGGACAGGGGTAACACTGAAGCTTTCTTT.

The gene calls are TRBV11-1 and TRBJ2-5, with 8 bases aligning to TRBD1. The CDR3 runs 14 residues. J was trimmed by 2 bases and V by 5 bases; bases with no gene match: 4. Germline V gene sequence: CDR1 SGHAT, CDR2 FQDESV (reference sequence). The CDR3 loop reads CASSPRTGQETQYF. Here the CDR3 DNA reads TGTGCCAGCAGCCCAAGGACAGGGCAAGAGACCCAGTACTTC.

The chain is built from TRBV11-3 and TRBJ1-2, with TRBD1 matching 11 bases. CDR3 length: 13 residues. After removal of 4 bases from V and 8 bases from J, the junction contained 3 bases not matched to a gene. The germline CDR1 and CDR2 sequences are SGHNT and YENEEA. In nucleotides, the CDR3 is TGTGCCAGCAGCTCCCGGACAGGGGGCGGCTACACCTTC. It codes for CASSSRTGGGYTF.

The table lists this clone with a few counts. The J gene is TRBJ2-2, the V gene TRBV15, with 7 bases aligning to TRBD1. V dropped 0 bases and J dropped 7; count of bases not matched to a gene: 11. This CDR3 region has 17 residues. Germline values: CDR1 LNHNV, CDR2 YYDKDF (reference sequence). The CDR3 here is CATSREDRPRGVGELFF. CDR3 coding DNA: TGTGCCACCAGCAGAGAGGACAGGCCGAGAGGAGTCGGGGAGCTGTTTTTT.

This chain joins TRBV7-2 and TRBJ2-2, with a weak D call TRBD2 (6 bases). V was pared by 3 bases and J by 4 bases, with 15 bases between. The CDR3 extends over 16 amino acids. Per the germline V gene, CDR1 is SGHTA and CDR2 is FQGNSA. The CDR3 DNA reads TGTGCCAGCAGCTTGGGGGGAGTCGATCTCACCGGGGAGCTGTTTTTT. Translation gives CASSLGGVDLTGELFF.

This rearrangement joins TRBV27 to TRBJ1-1, with D possibly being TRBD1 (5 bases). Germline CDR1 MNHEY, CDR2 SMNVEV (reference sequence). This CDR3 is built from 16 residues. V gave up 3 bases and J gave up 1 base, with 15 bases separating them. In DNA, the CDR3 is TGTGCCAGCAGTTTTTACTTGGGGGGAACGAACACTGAAGCTTTCTTT. Its protein product is CASSFYLGGTNTEAFF.